This T cell receptor beta chain appears in the sequencing data of a study of blood T cell repertoires in COVID-19. Trimming took 0 bases from V and 8 from J, leaving 8 bases between them. The CDR3 length is 12 residues. CDR1 SGHNT and CDR2 YYREEE come from the germline V gene (reference sequence). Details on this clone: Other DNA variants within this sample encode the same CDR3.

Using immunoSEQ multiplex PCR, the repertoire was profiled, and TCRdb retains in-frame clones only, with some absent. Here the sample spans fewer than 200,000 clones, 81% being singletons. This receptor was identified in a woman aged 80 or older with COVID-19, enrolled during active disease. Input material: peripheral blood. The rearrangement uses TRBV5-4 and TRBJ1-2; D uncertain. The CDR3 DNA follows: TGTGCCAGCAGCTTGGACGTAAGCGGCTACACCTTC. Translation: CASSLDVSGYTF. The whole variable domain, remainder taken from reference TRBV5-4 and TRBJ1-2, is ETGVTQSPTHLIKTRGQQVTLRCSSQSGHNTVSWYQQALGQGPQFIFQYYREEENGRGNFPPRFSGLQFPNYSSELNVNALELDDSALYLCASSLDVSGYTFGSGTRLTVV.